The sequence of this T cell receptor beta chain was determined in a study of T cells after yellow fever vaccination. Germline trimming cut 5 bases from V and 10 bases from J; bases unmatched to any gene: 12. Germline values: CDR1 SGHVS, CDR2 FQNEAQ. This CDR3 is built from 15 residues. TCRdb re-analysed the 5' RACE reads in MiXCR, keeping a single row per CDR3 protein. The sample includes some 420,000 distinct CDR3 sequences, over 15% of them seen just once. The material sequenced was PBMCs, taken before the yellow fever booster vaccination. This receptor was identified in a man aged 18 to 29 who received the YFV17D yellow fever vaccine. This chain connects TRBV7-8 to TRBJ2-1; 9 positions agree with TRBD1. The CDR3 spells CASSITRTGVAEQFF. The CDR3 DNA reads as TGTGCCAGCAGCATAACTCGGACAGGGGTCGCGGAGCAGTTCTTC.